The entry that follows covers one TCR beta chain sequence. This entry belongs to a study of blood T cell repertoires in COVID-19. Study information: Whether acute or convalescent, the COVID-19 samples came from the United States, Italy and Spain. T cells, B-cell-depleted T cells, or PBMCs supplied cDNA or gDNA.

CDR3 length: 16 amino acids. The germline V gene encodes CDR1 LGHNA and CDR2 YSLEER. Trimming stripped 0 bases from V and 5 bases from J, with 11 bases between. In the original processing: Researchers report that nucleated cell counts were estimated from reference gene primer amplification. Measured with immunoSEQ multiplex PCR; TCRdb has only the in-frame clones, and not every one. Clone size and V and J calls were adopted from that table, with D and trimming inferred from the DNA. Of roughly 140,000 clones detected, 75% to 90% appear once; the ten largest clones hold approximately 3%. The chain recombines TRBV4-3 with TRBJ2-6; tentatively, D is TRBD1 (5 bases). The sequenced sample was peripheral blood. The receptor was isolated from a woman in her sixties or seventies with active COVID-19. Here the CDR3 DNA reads TGCGCCAGCAGCCAAGATCGGCAGGGCTGGGCCAACGTCCTGACTTTC. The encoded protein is CASSQDRQGWANVLTF.